The present TCR beta chain was sequenced within a study of regulatory T cells in long-lasting Graves disease. The CDR3 totals 12 residues. The germline V gene has CDR1 SEHNR and CDR2 FQNEAQ (reference sequence). Deletions cut 5 bases from V and 2 bases from J, with 7 bases between. Assembly of TCR beta libraries relied on iRepertoire HTBI primers together with Arm-PCR of CDR3 regions. TCRdb independently ran MiXCR on the multiplex PCR reads; one entry per CDR3 protein. The top ten clones hold approximately 25% of a sample with a few hundred thousand distinct CDR3 sequences, roughly a quarter of them seen once. A word on this clonotype: Antigen specificity is unknown.

General study results and limits: With persistent disease, TRBV28, TRBJ1-2 and TRBJ2-5 were the favored segments. Persistent Graves' patients possessed reduced TCR diversity relative to recently diagnosed ones.

Regarding time point: persistent/refractory GD, antithyroid drugs over 5 years with positive TRAb. Researchers made the TCR library from RNA that was extracted from PBMCs. The rearrangement joins TRBV7-9 to TRBJ2-7; D gene uncertain. The material was peripheral blood mononuclear cells (PBMCs), obtained when the disease was refractory, from a patient treated with antithyroid drugs. The TCR comes from a female donor with Graves disease. The CDR3 loop is CASSPLPYEQYF. CDR3 bases: TGTGCCAGCAGCCCACTTCCCTACGAGCAGTACTTC.